Listed below are T cell receptor beta chains from one sample, sequenced in a study of regulatory T cells in long-lasting Graves disease. TCRdb recomputed calls from the multiplex PCR reads with MiXCR, one row per CDR3 protein. This sample has hundreds of thousands of distinct CDR3 sequences, with roughly 15% found just once. These records were also assigned to another study, of T cells in Graves' hyperthyroidism and ophthalmopathy.

The sample here was peripheral blood mononuclear cells (PBMCs), taken at new diagnosis, from a patient treated with antithyroid drugs. The source of these receptors is a woman in her thirties with Graves disease. Both conserved end residues are part of each CDR3. D genes are given only for firm matches. Not every row has a clone size; where given, it reads once, few, many or a size class.

>TRBJ2-5|few|TRBV2|NA
TGTGCCAGCAGTGAACATGAGACCCAGTACTTC
CASSEHETQYF
>TRBJ1-1|few|TRBV28|NA
TGTGCCAGCAGTTTATTAAGGGAGGCGGACACTGAAGCTTTCTTT
CASSLLREADTEAFF
>TRBJ2-7|many|TRBV20-1|NA
TGCAGTGCTAGAGGGTCCCTGGGCCTGTACGAGCAGTACTTC
CSARGSLGLYEQYF
>TRBJ1-5|few|TRBV7-9|NA
TGTGCCAGCAGCTTAGCAGGGGCGTTCGATCAGCCCCAGCATTTT
CASSLAGAFDQPQHF
>TRBJ1-1|NA|TRBV27|NA
TGTGCCAGCAGCCGAACCGGGACGGGTGAAGCTTTCTTT
CASSRTGTGEAFF
>TRBJ2-7|few|TRBV10-3|TRBD2
TGTGCCATCAGTGGATTTAGCGGGAGCCCCTACGAGCAGTACTTC
CAISGFSGSPYEQYF
>TRBJ2-5|NA|TRBV9|NA
TGTGCCAGCAGCACCAGGACAGCCCAAGAGACCCAGTACTTC
CASSTRTAQETQYF
>TRBJ1-1|many|TRBV6-1|NA
TGTGCCAGCAGTGAACTTGGAGGGAACACTGAAGCTTTCTTT
CASSELGGNTEAFF
>TRBJ2-3|many|TRBV3-1|NA
TGTGCCAGCCTTGGCCTCCCTGCAGATACGCAGTATTTT
CASLGLPADTQYF
>TRBJ1-2|many|TRBV2|NA
TGTGCCAGCAGGGCGGACAGTCTTGGGGGCTACACCTTC
CASRADSLGGYTF
>TRBJ1-1|many|TRBV2|NA
TGTGCCAGCGAGGTGAGAAGACCTGAAGCTTTCTTT
CASEVRRPEAFF
>TRBJ2-3|many|TRBV11-2|TRBD1
TGTGCCAGCAGCAAACAAGGGACAGCTAGCACAGATACGCAGTATTTT
CASSKQGTASTDTQYF
>TRBJ2-1|NA|TRBV24-1|NA
TGTGCCACAAGTTTGACAGGCCTTGGAAGTGAGCAGTTCTTC
CATSLTGLGSEQFF
>TRBJ1-1|NA|TRBV12-3/TRBV12-4|NA
TGTGCCAGCAGGTTTCTCCTGAACACTGAAGCTTTCTTT
CASRFLLNTEAFF
>TRBJ2-1|many|TRBV27|TRBD2
TGTGCCAGCAGTTTGAAACTAGCGGGATGGGTCATGATCGGTGAGCAGTTCTTC
CASSLKLAGWVMIGEQFF
>TRBJ1-1|many|TRBV12-3/TRBV12-4|TRBD1
TGTGCCAGCAGTTTTGGTTGGAGGCGGGACAGGGCTTCCAACACTGAAGCTTTCTTT
CASSFGWRRDRASNTEAFF
>TRBJ1-3|NA|TRBV27|TRBD1
TGTGCCAGCAGTCCGACAGGGCTTGGTGACACCATATATTTT
CASSPTGLGDTIYF
>TRBJ1-5|NA|TRBV15|NA
TGTGCCACCAGCGGCAGTAGCAATCAGCCCCAGCATTTT
CATSGSSNQPQHF
>TRBJ2-1|many|TRBV20-1|TRBD1
TGCAGTGCTAGATCTAAAGGGGGCGGACCCTACAATGAGCAGTTCTTC
CSARSKGGGPYNEQFF
>TRBJ2-1|NA|TRBV3-1|NA
TGTGCCAGCAGTCGAGCACCCAATGAGCAGTTCTTC
CASSRAPNEQFF
>TRBJ2-1|many|TRBV28|TRBD1
TGTGCCAGCAGTCGGGACAGGGTGAGGGATGAGCAGTTCTTC
CASSRDRVRDEQFF
>TRBJ1-5|many|TRBV24-1|NA
TGTGCCACCAGTGATTCCCGGGGAAGCAATCAGCCCCAGCATTTT
CATSDSRGSNQPQHF
>TRBJ1-6|NA|TRBV10-3|TRBD1
TGTGCCATCAGCCTGACAGGGTATAATTCACCCCTCCACTTT
CAISLTGYNSPLHF
>TRBJ2-5|few|TRBV7-6|NA
TGTGCCAGCAGCTCCGCCGACAGGAAAGCGCGGACCCAGTACTTC
CASSSADRKARTQYF
>TRBJ2-2|many|TRBV7-2|NA
TGTGCCAGCAAAGGTCAGGCGAACACCGGGGAGCTGTTTTTT
CASKGQANTGELFF
>TRBJ2-7|NA|TRBV5-5|NA
TGTGCCAGCAGCCTGGACGGAGACTACGAGCAGTACTTC
CASSLDGDYEQYF
>TRBJ2-7|many|TRBV2|NA
TGTGCCAGCAGTCAATACGAGCAGTACTTC
CASSQYEQYF
>TRBJ2-7|NA|TRBV19|NA
TGTGCCAGTAGTGCCAGGGGGGGACCCTACGAGCAGTACTTC
CASSARGGPYEQYF
>TRBJ2-2|NA|TRBV3-1|NA
TGTGCCAGCAGGTGGGGGAGCAACACCGGGGAGCTGTTTTTT
CASRWGSNTGELFF
>TRBJ2-1|few|TRBV5-1|TRBD1
TGCGCCAGCAGCTTGGGACAGGGGTTTGCCAATGAGCAGTTCTTC
CASSLGQGFANEQFF
>TRBJ1-2|many|TRBV12-3/TRBV12-4|NA
TGTGCCAGCAGTTTAACGGGTTACTATGGCTACACCTTC
CASSLTGYYGYTF
>TRBJ2-5|few|TRBV7-3|TRBD1
TGTGCCAGCAGCCCCGGGGGACAGGGTCAACAAGAGACCCAGTACTTC
CASSPGGQGQQETQYF